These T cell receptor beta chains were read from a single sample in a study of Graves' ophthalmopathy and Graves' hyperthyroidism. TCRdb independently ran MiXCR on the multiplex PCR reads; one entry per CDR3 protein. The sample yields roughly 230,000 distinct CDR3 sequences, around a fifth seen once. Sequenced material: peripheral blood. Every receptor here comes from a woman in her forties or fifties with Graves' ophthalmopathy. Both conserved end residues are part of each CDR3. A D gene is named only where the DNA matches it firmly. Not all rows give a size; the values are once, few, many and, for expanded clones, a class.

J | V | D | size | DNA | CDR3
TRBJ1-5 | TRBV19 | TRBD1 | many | TGTGCCAGTGTTAAGGACAGGGCGGTTCCCACCCCCCAGCATTTT | CASVKDRAVPTPQHF
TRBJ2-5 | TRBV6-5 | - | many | TGTGCCAGCAGTTACTCGGACCAAGAGACCCAGTACTTC | CASSYSDQETQYF
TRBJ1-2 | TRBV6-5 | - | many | TGTGCCAGCATTTCGGTGGGGCGAGGCTATGGCTACACCTTC | CASISVGRGYGYTF
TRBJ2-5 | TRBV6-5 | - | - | TGTGCCAGCAGTTCTGGAGAAACGTACCAAGAGACCCAGTACTTC | CASSSGETYQETQYF
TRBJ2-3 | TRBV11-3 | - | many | TGTGCCAGCAGCTTAAGTCGCTCCTCAGATACGCAGTATTTT | CASSLSRSSDTQYF
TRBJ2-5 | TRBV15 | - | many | TGTGCCACCAGCAGGGATACAGGGACGATGGTGACGACGACCCAGTACTTC | CATSRDTGTMVTTTQYF
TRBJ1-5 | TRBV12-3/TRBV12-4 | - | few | TGTGCCAGCAGTTTCACCGGGGTTCAGCCCCAGCATTTT | CASSFTGVQPQHF
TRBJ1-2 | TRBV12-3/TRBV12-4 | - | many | TGTGCCAGGTCGGGGGGGCGCGGGAGGGTCGGCTATGGCTACACCTTC | CARSGGRGRVGYGYTF
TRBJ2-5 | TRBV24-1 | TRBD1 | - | TGTGCCACCAGTGATCTGGGACAGGGGCTCGGGGAGACCCAGTACTTC | CATSDLGQGLGETQYF
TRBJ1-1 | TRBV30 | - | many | TGTGCCTGGAGTAGGGGGAAGAACACTGAAGCTTTCTTT | CAWSRGKNTEAFF
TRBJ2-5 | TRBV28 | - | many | TGTGCCAGCAGTTCCACGAAGACCCTCGTGGAGACCCAGTACTTC | CASSSTKTLVETQYF
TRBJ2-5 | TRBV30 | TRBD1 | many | TGTGCCTGGGCACAGGGGATCCAAGAGACCCAGTACTTC | CAWAQGIQETQYF
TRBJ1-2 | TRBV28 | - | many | TGTGCCACCTTCACCGGGACCCGGTATGGCTACACCTTC | CATFTGTRYGYTF
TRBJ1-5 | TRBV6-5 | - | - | TGTGCCAGCAGTTATGCTACCAATCAGCCCCAGCATTTT | CASSYATNQPQHF
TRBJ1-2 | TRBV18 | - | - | TGTGCCAGCTCACCAGCAAAAAACTATGGCTACACCTTC | CASSPAKNYGYTF
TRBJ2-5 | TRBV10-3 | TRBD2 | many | TGTGCCATCAGTGAGGACGGGGGGGAACAAGAGACCCAGTACTTC | CAISEDGGEQETQYF
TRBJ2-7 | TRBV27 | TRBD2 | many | TGTGCCAGCAGTTTTAGCGGGAGAGGCGAGCAGTACTTC | CASSFSGRGEQYF
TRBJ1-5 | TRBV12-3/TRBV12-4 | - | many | TGTGCCAGCAGTTTAGTAGGTGGGGATCAGCCCCAGCATTTT | CASSLVGGDQPQHF
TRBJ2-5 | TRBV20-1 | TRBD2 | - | TGCAGTGCTAGAGACCCGGGAGGGCCGGGTGAGACCCAGTACTTC | CSARDPGGPGETQYF
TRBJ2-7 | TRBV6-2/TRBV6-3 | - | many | TGTGCCAGCAGCCCTCTACCTAGGGGGGCTCCCCTGAAGAAGTACGAGCAGTACTTC | CASSPLPRGAPLKKYEQYF
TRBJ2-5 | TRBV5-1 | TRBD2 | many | TGCGCCAGCCAGCTAGCGGGCCAAGAGACCCAGTACTTC | CASQLAGQETQYF
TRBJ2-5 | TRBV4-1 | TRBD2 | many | TGCGCCAGCAGCCAAGGGCAGCTACTAGCGACCCAAGAGACCCAGTACTTC | CASSQGQLLATQETQYF
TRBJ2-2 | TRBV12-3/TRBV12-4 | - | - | TGTGCCAGCAGTCCGAGGTTGGGGGAGCTGTTTTTT | CASSPRLGELFF
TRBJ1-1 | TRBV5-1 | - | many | TGCGCCAGCAGCAGAGAGGTCGCCGCTGAAGCTTTCTTT | CASSREVAAEAFF
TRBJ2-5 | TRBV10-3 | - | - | TGTGCCATCAGTGACAGAGAAGAGACCCAGTACTTC | CAISDREETQYF
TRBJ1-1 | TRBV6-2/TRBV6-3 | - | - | TGTGCCAGCAGTCCTACAAGGATTGAAGCTTTCTTT | CASSPTRIEAFF
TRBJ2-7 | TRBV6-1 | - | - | TGTGCCAGCGGAGGGAGTCCCTACGAGCAGTACTTC | CASGGSPYEQYF
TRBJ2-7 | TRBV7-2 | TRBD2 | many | TGTGCCAGCCGAGCGGGGGCCTACGAGCAGTACTTC | CASRAGAYEQYF
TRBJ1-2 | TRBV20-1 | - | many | TGCAGTGCTAGGGGGAGTGCAGGCTTTAACTATGGCTACACCTTC | CSARGSAGFNYGYTF
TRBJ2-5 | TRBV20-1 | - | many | TGCAGTGCTAGAACGCCCGAACCAACAGGACAGTTTCAAGAGACCCAGTACTTC | CSARTPEPTGQFQETQYF
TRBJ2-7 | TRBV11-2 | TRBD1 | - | TGTGCCAGCAGCTTTGGACAGGGCGAAACTTACGAGCAGTACTTC | CASSFGQGETYEQYF
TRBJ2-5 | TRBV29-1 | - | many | TGCAGCGCCTGGGACTCAGAGACCCAGTACTTC | CSAWDSETQYF
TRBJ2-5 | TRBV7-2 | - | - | TGTGCCAGCAGCTTTGTGCGGCAGGAAGAGACCCAGTACTTC | CASSFVRQEETQYF
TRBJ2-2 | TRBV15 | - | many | TGTGCCACCAGCAGAGATCAATTAATCACCGGGGAGCTGTTTTTT | CATSRDQLITGELFF
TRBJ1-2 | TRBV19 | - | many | TGTGCCGGACTTCTATTGGGGGTTGGCTACACCTTC | CAGLLLGVGYTF
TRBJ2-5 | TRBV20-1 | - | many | TGCAGTGCTAGACCACCAACCCAAGAGACCCAGTACTTC | CSARPPTQETQYF
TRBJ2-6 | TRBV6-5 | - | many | TGTGCCAGCAGTTGGTCCGGGGCCAACGTCCTGACTTTC | CASSWSGANVLTF
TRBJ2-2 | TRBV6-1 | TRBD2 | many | TGTGCCAGCAGTAAAAAGGTCGGACTAGTGAACACCGGGGAGCTGTTTTTT | CASSKKVGLVNTGELFF
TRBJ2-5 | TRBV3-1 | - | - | TGTGCCAGCAGCCAAATGGGGTACCAAGAGACCCAGTACTTC | CASSQMGYQETQYF
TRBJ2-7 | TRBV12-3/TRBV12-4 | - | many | TGTGCCAGCACGACCCCTAGCACTTACGAGCAGTACTTC | CASTTPSTYEQYF
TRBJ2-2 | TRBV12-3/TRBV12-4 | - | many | TGTGCCAGCAGTTTAGCTTCGAACACCGGGGAGCTGTTTTTT | CASSLASNTGELFF